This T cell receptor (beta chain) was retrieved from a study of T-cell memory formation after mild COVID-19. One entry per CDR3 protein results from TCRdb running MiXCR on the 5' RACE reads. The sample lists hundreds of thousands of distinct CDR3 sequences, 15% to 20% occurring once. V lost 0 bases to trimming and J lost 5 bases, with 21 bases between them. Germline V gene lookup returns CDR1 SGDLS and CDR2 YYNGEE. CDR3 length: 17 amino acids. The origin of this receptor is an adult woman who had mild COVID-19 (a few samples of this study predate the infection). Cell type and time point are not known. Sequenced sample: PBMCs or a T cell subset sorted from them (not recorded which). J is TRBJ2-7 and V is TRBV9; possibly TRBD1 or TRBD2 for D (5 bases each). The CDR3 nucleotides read TGTGCCAGCAGCGTAGCCGCAACCGGGACGGCCCCCCACGAGCAGTACTTC. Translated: CASSVAATGTAPHEQYF.